The 14 T cell receptor beta chains below were found in one sample sequenced in a study of molecular identifiers for immune sequencing clone quantification. TCRdb re-called the PCR reads with MiXCR, one entry per CDR3 protein. The sample lists a few hundred thousand distinct CDR3 sequences, 20% to 25% occurring once. The sample taken for sequencing was naive CD8+ T cells from blood, with Jurkat cell RNA spiked in. This sample's subset: FACS-sorted CD8+CD4-CCR7+CD45RA+ naive T cells. The receptors were sampled from a human donor in good health. Some libraries in this study had Jurkat cell RNA spiked in.

Comments on this clonotype: A much larger clonotype is one base distant, so this may be a read error. The V gene is TRBV13, the J gene TRBJ1-1, with 12 bases fitting TRBD1. CDR3 length: 15 amino acids. V gave up 4 bases and J gave up 6 bases; unmatched junction bases: 6. Per germline, CDR1 PRHDT and CDR2 FYEKMQ (reference sequence). CDR3 coding DNA: TGTGCCAGCAGCTCCCCGGGACAGGGGGCCGCTGAAGCTTTCTTT. It codes for CASSSPGQGAAEAFF.

In this sample, this clonotype turned up a few times. The rearrangement joins TRBV27 to TRBJ2-7; no definite D call. V lost 5 bases and J lost 3, with 14 bases in between. CDR1 and CDR2 (germline): MNHEY, SMNVEV (reference sequence). The CDR3 length is 14 residues. The CDR3 spells CASSPMSTLYEQYF. The CDR3 DNA sequence: TGTGCCAGCAGTCCCATGTCCACCCTCTACGAGCAGTACTTC.

This clonotype was seen at least ten times. This chain joins TRBV28 and TRBJ2-7; TRBD1 might be the D (6 bases). V gave up 5 bases and J gave up 4 bases, with 12 bases separating them. Looked up from germline, CDR1 is MDHEN and CDR2 is SYDVKM. This CDR3 has 13 residues. The DNA for the CDR3 is TGTGCCAGCAGTCCGTCAGGGGTTTACGAGCAGTACTTC. It specifies CASSPSGVYEQYF.

This clonotype has ten or more counts. The chain links TRBV4-2 to TRBJ2-7, with 14 bases lining up with TRBD2. The ends lost 1 base at V and 4 bases at J; junction bases unmatched: 6. Germline V lookup: CDR1 LGHNA, CDR2 YNFKEQ. The CDR3 is made up of 17 amino acids. The CDR3: CASSQGPGLAGEYEQYF. The CDR3 region has the DNA TGTGCCAGCAGCCAAGGTCCGGGACTAGCGGGAGAATACGAGCAGTACTTC.

As concerns this clonotype: The conserved final phenylalanine or tryptophan is absent from the CDR3, which likely points to a read error. The chain employs TRBV12-3 or TRBV12-4 and TRBJ2-5; unclear D gene. This CDR3 is built from 14 residues. Trimming shortened V by 0 bases and J by 3 bases, and 8 bases separated the two germline ends. CDR3 sequence reads: CASSLAGWEETQYL. The CDR3 nucleotides read TGTGCCAGCAGTTTAGCTGGGTGGGAAGAGACCCAGTACCTC.

The sample holds many counts of this clonotype. The chain uses TRBV5-6 and TRBJ2-7; 8 positions match TRBD2. This CDR3 contains 15 residues. From germline, CDR1 is SGHDT and CDR2 YYEEEE. The ends lost 4 bases at V and 3 bases at J; junction bases unmatched: 9. The CDR3 reads CASSPLGSGNYEQYF. CDR3 in DNA: TGTGCCAGCAGCCCACTTGGTAGCGGGAACTACGAGCAGTACTTC.

Concerning this clonotype itself: A much larger clonotype is one base distant, so this may be a read error. This chain links TRBV4-1 with TRBJ1-1; D is unresolved. V lost 1 base to trimming and J lost 1 base, with 13 bases between them. The CDR3 sequence is 16 residues long. CDR1 and CDR2 (germline): MGHRA, YSYEKL. CDR3 region: CASSQASERRNTEAFF. The CDR3 DNA is TGCGCCAGCAGCCAAGCGTCTGAACGGCGGAACACTGAAGCTTTCTTT.

There are many counts of this clonotype. The rearrangement joins TRBV5-1 to TRBJ1-3; 8 nucleotides match TRBD1. J lost 0 bases, V lost 1 base, and 9 bases had no gene match. This CDR3 has 18 amino acids. The V gene's germline CDR1 is SGHRS and CDR2 YFSETQ. The CDR3 DNA reads TGCGCCAGCAGCTTGTACCGACAGGGGCTTAACTCTGGAAACACCATATATTTT. It is translated as CASSLYRQGLNSGNTIYF.

The rearrangement uses TRBV30 and TRBJ2-7; maybe TRBD1 (5 bases). Germline CDR1 reads GTSNPN; CDR2 reads SVGIG (reference sequence). The CDR3 loop spans 13 amino acids. The ends were cut back, 0 bases at V and 4 bases at J, with 10 bases in the middle. The CDR3 loop reads CAWSVTAFYEQYF. Written as DNA, the CDR3 is TGTGCCTGGAGTGTGACAGCCTTTTACGAGCAGTACTTC. Filled out from reference TRBV30 and TRBJ2-7, the complete variable domain reads SQTIHQWPATLVQPVGSPLSLECTVEGTSNPNLYWYRQAAGRGLQLLFYSVGIGQISSEVPQNLSASRPQDRQFILSSKKLLLSDSGFYLCAWSVTAFYEQYFGPGTRLTVT.

This chain connects TRBV9 to TRBJ2-5; perhaps TRBD2 as D (6 bases). V lost 4 bases and J 1 base, leaving 11 bases between the germline ends. Germline V CDR1 and CDR2: SGDLS, YYNGEE. The CDR3 length is 14 residues. CDR3 DNA: TGTGCCAGCAGCACGGGGGTGGCCCAAGAGACCCAGTACTTC. It specifies CASSTGVAQETQYF.

This chain connects TRBV14 to TRBJ2-3; 8 nucleotides agree with TRBD2. Germline CDR1 SGHDN, CDR2 FVKESK. V lost 0 bases to trimming and J lost 0 bases; unmatched junction nucleotides: 8. This CDR3 region has 18 residues. This CDR3 is CASSQDLGAGASTDTQYF. CDR3 bases: TGTGCCAGCAGCCAAGATCTTGGAGCGGGGGCTAGCACAGATACGCAGTATTTT.

In the case of this clonotype: Because it lacks the conserved phenylalanine or tryptophan at the end, this CDR3 is likely a read error. The chain recombines TRBV12-3 or TRBV12-4 with TRBJ1-1; D is unresolved. Trimming pared 1 base from V and 0 bases from J, leaving 6 bases between. The CDR3 has 14 amino acids. CDR3 sequence reads: CASSLGRMNTEAFL. The CDR3 coding sequence is TGTGCCAGCAGTTTAGGCAGAATGAACACTGAAGCTTTCCTT.

V and J are TRBV19 and TRBJ2-3; no firm D call. The CDR3 covers 17 residues. V was pared by 5 bases and J by 0 bases, with 18 bases between. Germline V gene lookup returns CDR1 LNHDA and CDR2 SQIVND (reference sequence). The CDR3 region has the DNA TGTGCCAGTAGTCAAAACCCCGGGCCAACTAGCACAGATACGCAGTATTTT. The encoded protein is CASSQNPGPTSTDTQYF. The full variable domain, in which reference TRBV19 and TRBJ2-3 provide the parts outside the CDR3, is DGGITQSPKYLFRKEGQNVTLSCEQNLNHDAMYWYRQDPGQGLRLIYYSQIVNDFQKGDIAEGYSVSREKKESFPLTVTSAQKNPTAFYLCASSQNPGPTSTDTQYFGPGTRLTVL.

This clonotype was seen repeatedly, ten times or more. This chain connects TRBV7-9 to TRBJ1-1, with D possibly matching TRBD1 (5 bases). The germline CDR1 and CDR2 sequences are SEHNR and FQNEAQ (reference sequence). There are 15 residues in the CDR3. Trimming shortened V by 2 bases and J by 7 bases, and 17 bases separated the two germline ends. CDR3 sequence reads: CASSLLVGGGNEAFF. CDR3 bases: TGTGCCAGCAGCTTATTAGTTGGGGGGGGGAATGAAGCTTTCTTT.